This TCR beta chain derives from a study of PD-1 blockade in classical Hodgkin lymphoma. This sample's time point: cycle 4 day 1 (C4D1), after five to seven weeks of nivolumab. Each of the patients experienced relapse following autologous stem cell transplantation, and their brentuximab vedotin exposure differed. About this clone itself: The target antigen is unknown.

Findings and caveats of the study: Baseline diversity was lower in partial responders and progressors than complete responders. Repertoires differed for reasons still undefined, possibly disease activity or prior therapy. The study found that TCR diversity rose significantly by C4D1 in CD4+ but not CD8+ cells.

This table comes from immunoSEQ multiplex PCR, and its TCRdb copy is limited to in-frame clones, with some not included. This table has 21,000 or so clones, approximately 88% appearing once. After removal of 4 bases from V and 3 bases from J, the junction contained 5 bases not matched to a gene. This CDR3 contains 17 residues. The germline V gene encodes CDR1 MGHRA and CDR2 YSYEKL. The origin of this receptor is a human donor with classical Hodgkin lymphoma. The rearrangement uses TRBV4-1 and TRBJ2-6; 11 nucleotides align to TRBD1. The sequences come from peripheral blood mononuclear cells (PBMCs), collected before the fourth cycle of nivolumab. In DNA, the CDR3 is TGCGCCAGCAGCCGAGGACAGGGGGCTTATGGGGCCAACGTCCTGACTTTC. Its translation: CASSRGQGAYGANVLTF.